Listed here is a single T cell receptor (beta chain). It lacks a known antigen. Qualities for individual bases were not recorded, and no much larger clone is one base off. These data originate in a study of beta chain features in type 1 diabetes (dated by TCRdb to the late 2010s). Describing the broader study: No differences in mean age, gender distribution, total cell number or subset yield were found between patients and healthy donors. The study compared TCRB repertoires of sorted circulating CD4+ T cell subsets between recently diagnosed type 1 diabetes patients and matched healthy donors. Whereas all 28 donors provided naive and central memory subsets, regulatory and stem cell-like memory subsets were isolated from just 8 patients and roughly 8 healthy donors. A total of 100 million to 140 million sorted cells were examined across all samples, and the number of cells per subset was strongly correlated with RNA yield.

The study at large found these results: A moderate but significant shortening of TCRB CDR3 length was observed in type 1 diabetes patients in all four CD4+ subsets. The naive, central memory and regulatory TCRB repertoires appeared to resemble one another more closely among patients than among healthy donors. Patients with type 1 diabetes made fewer insertions and deleted more nucleotides at VDJ recombination sites, implying thymic rearrangement abnormalities. PCR may preferentially amplify shorter templates, but because patient and control samples were amplified and corrected together, any resulting skew would affect both groups equally. Because the HLA sub-analyses included only small numbers of individuals, any influence of HLA type on TCRB rearrangement was left unresolved. Because cDNA rather than genomic DNA was sequenced, highly expressing activated cells could have been over-represented, although no difference in activation and CD3 levels was found between groups.

All of the isolated RNA was reverse transcribed with the High Capacity cDNA Reverse Transcription Kit, so expressed TCRB transcripts were sequenced. Naive, central memory and regulatory T cell samples underwent deep immunoSEQ sequencing, averaging about 3.57 million total reads per sample. After sorted cells were lysed in RLT buffer, RNA was extracted with DNase-treated RNeasy Micro or Mini kits, with the choice depending on cell number. To prevent cross-contamination, every cell subset was processed on its own, while patient and healthy donor samples were processed together. Using the immunoSEQ multiplex PCR, TCRB sequences were amplified from cDNA into 87-bp fragments spanning the CDR3 region. Amplicons were sequenced on the Illumina HiSeq platform. The published analysis was carried out like this. Synthetic template baselines were used to correct PCR bias computationally, reads within Hamming distance 2 were collapsed, and singletons that could not be merged were discarded. Reads were aligned against IMGT so that V, D and J genes, CDR3 length and insertions or deletions at six rearrangement sites could be assigned. Within each subset, clonotype counts were normalized to sorted cell number, after which true diversity and Gini coefficients were computed with the tcR R package. The overlap coefficient, calculated on TCRB nucleotide sequences, was used to quantify repertoire sharing. Entries here come from immuneACCESS through TCRdb and include only in-frame sequences with V and J called. Some clones fail to appear in such tables; in the studies checked, an unresolved V gene covers under half of the shortfall, and the cause of the remainder is unknown. The V and J calls and the clone size are those of that table, but D and trimming were determined from the DNA. Across this sample there are around 300,000 clones, with 8% seen only once. About 0.93% of the sample comes from the top ten.

The germline V gene sets CDR1 to LGHNA and CDR2 to YNFKEQ. The CDR3, from cysteine to phenylalanine, totals 15 residues. Only CDR3 DNA remains: 45 bases, in frame from the first base. From V the trimming removes 1 base and from J it removes 2 bases, while the gene matches leave 4 bases of the junction unaccounted for. A single peripheral blood draw of approximately 100 mL on average was collected from each donor into heparinised tubes. A BD FACSAria II and a panel including CD45RO, CCR7, CD25, CD127, CD95 and CD27 were used to sort naive, central memory, regulatory and stem cell-like memory CD4+ T cells. A purity above 95% was achieved for all sorted populations. PBMCs were isolated immediately by Lymphoprep density gradient centrifugation and stained directly without culture. To minimize batch effects, samples were stained and sorted in pairs, one healthy donor with one patient per experiment.

The specimen sequenced was central memory CD4+ T cells from blood. This clonotype was sampled from a woman between 18 and 29 years old in good health. This sequence uses TRBV4-2 and TRBJ1-2, and 7 junction bases match TRBD1. The CDR3: CASSQVSDRNYGYTF. The DNA sequence is as follows: TGTGCCAGCAGCCAAGTATCGGACAGGAACTATGGCTACACCTTC.